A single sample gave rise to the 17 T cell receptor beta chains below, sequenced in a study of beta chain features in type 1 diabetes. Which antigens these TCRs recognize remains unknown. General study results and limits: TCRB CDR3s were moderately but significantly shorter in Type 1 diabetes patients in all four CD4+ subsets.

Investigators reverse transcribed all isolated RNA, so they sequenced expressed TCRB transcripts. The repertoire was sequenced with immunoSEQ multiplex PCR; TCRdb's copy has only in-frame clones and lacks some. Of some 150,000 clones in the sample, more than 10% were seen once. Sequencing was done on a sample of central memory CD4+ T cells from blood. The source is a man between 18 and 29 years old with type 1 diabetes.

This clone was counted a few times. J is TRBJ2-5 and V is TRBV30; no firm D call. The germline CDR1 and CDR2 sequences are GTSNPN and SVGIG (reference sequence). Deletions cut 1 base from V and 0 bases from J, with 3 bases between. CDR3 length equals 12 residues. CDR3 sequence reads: CAWSGYQETQYF. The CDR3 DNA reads TGTGCCTGGAGTGGGTACCAAGAGACCCAGTACTTC.

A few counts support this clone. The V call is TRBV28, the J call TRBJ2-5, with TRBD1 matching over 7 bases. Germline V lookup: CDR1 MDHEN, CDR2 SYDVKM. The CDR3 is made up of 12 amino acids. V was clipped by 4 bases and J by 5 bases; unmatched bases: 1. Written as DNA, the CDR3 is TGTGCCAGCAGTTCAGGGGGTGAGACCCAGTACTTC. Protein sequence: CASSSGGETQYF.

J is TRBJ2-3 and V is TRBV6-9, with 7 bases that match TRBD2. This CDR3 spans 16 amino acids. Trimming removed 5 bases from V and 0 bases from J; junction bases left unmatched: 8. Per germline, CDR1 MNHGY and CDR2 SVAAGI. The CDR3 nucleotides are TGTGCCAGCAGTCTCCCCTGGGAGGGTAGCACAGATACGCAGTATTTT. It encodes CASSLPWEGSTDTQYF.

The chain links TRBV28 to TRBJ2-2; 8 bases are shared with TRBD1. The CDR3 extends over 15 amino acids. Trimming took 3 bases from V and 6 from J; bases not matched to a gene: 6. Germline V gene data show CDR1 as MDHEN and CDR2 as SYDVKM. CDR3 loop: CASSFLTGEAGELFF. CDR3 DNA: TGTGCCAGCAGTTTCCTGACAGGGGAGGCCGGGGAGCTGTTTTTT. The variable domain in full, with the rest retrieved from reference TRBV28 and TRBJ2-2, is DVKVTQSSRYLVKRTGEKVFLECVQDMDHENMFWYRQDPGLGLRLIYFSYDVKMKEKGDIPEGYSVSREKKERFSLILESASTNQTSMYLCASSFLTGEAGELFFGEGSRLTVL.

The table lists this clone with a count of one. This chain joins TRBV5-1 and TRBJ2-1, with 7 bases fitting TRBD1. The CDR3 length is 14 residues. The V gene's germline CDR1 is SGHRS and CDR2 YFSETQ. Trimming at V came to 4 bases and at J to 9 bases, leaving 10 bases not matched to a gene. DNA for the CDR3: TGCGCCAGCAGCGTCCGGGACAGCGTCAGTGAGCAGTTCTTC. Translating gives CASSVRDSVSEQFF.

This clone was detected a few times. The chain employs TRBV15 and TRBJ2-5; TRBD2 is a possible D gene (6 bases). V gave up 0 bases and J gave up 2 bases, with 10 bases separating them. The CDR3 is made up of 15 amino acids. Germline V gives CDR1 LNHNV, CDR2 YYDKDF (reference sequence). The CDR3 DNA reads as TGTGCCACCAGCAGAGATCCGGGGGTACAAGAGACCCAGTACTTC. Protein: CATSRDPGVQETQYF.

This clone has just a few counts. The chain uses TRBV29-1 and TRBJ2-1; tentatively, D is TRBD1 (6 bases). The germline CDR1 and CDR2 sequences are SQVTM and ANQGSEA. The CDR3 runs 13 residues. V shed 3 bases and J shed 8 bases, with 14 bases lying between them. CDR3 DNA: TGCAGCGTTGATTCTCAGGGGACCCATGAGCAGTTCTTC. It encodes CSVDSQGTHEQFF.

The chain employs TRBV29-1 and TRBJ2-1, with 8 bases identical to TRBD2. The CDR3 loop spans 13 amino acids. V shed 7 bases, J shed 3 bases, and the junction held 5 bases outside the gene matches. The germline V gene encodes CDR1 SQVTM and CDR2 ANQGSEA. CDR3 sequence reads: CSAQRGSYNEQFF. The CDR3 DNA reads TGCAGCGCGCAGCGGGGGAGCTACAATGAGCAGTTCTTC.

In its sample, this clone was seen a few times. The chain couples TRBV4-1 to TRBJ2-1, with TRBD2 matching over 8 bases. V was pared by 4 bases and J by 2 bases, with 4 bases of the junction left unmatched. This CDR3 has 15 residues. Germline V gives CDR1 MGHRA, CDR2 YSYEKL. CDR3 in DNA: TGCGCCAGCAGCCCTCCGGGACTAGCCTACAATGAGCAGTTCTTC. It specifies CASSPPGLAYNEQFF.

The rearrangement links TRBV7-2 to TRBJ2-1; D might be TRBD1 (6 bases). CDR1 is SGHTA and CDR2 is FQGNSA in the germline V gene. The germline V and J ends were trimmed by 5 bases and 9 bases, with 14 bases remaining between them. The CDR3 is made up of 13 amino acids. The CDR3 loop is CASSRNQGSEQFF. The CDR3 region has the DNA TGTGCCAGCAGCCGAAACCAGGGGAGTGAGCAGTTCTTC.

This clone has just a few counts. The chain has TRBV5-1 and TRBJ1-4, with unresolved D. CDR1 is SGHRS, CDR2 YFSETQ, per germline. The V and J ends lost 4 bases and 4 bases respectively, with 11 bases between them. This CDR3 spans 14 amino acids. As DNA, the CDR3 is TGCGCCAGCAGCGAACGGACGAATAATGAAAAACTGTTTTTT. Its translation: CASSERTNNEKLFF.

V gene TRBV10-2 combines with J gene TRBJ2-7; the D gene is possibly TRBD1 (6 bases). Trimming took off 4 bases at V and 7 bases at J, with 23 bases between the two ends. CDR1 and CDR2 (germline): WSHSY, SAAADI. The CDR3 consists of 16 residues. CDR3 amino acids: CASSAPGVAPLGEQYF. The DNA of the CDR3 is TGCGCCAGCAGTGCCCCAGGGGTAGCCCCATTAGGGGAGCAGTACTTC.

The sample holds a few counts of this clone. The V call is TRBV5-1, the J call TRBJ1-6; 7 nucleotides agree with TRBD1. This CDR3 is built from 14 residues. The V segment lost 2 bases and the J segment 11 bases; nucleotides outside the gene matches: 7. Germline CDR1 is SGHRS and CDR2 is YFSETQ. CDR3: CASSFTGEDAPLHF. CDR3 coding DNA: TGCGCCAGCAGCTTTACAGGGGAGGATGCACCCCTCCACTTT. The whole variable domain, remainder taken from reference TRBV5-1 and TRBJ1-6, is KAGVTQTPRYLIKTRGQQVTLSCSPISGHRSVSWYQQTPGQGLQFLFEYFSETQRNKGNFPGRFSGRQFSNSRSEMNVSTLELGDSALYLCASSFTGEDAPLHFGNGTRLTVT.

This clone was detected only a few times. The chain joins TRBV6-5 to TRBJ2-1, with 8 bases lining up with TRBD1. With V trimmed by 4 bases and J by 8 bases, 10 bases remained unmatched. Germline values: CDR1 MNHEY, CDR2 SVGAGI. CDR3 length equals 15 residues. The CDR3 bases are TGTGCCAGCAGTTTAACAATCGGGACAGGCGATGAGCAGTTCTTC. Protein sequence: CASSLTIGTGDEQFF.

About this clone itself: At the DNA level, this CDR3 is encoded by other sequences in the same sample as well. CDR3 protein: CASSLGGMNTEAFF. Written as DNA, the CDR3 is TGCGCCAGCAGCTTGGGCGGGATGAACACTGAAGCTTTCTTT. The rearrangement links TRBV5-1 to TRBJ1-1; D is uncertain. Germline loops: CDR1 SGHRS, CDR2 YFSETQ. The length of the CDR3 is 14 residues. Trimming shortened V by 0 bases and J by 0 bases, and 6 bases separated the two germline ends. The full variable domain, in which reference TRBV5-1 and TRBJ1-1 provide the parts outside the CDR3, is KAGVTQTPRYLIKTRGQQVTLSCSPISGHRSVSWYQQTPGQGLQFLFEYFSETQRNKGNFPGRFSGRQFSNSRSEMNVSTLELGDSALYLCASSLGGMNTEAFFGQGTRLTVV.

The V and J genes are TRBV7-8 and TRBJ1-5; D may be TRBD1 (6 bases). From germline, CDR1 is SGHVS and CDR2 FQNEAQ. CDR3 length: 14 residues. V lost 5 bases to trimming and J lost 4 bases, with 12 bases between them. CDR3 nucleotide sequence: TGTGCCAGCAGCCGACAGGCTCAAAATCAGCCCCAGCATTTT. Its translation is CASSRQAQNQPQHF. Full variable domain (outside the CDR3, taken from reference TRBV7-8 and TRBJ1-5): GAGVSQSPRYKVAKRGQDVALRCDPISGHVSLFWYQQALGQGPEFLTYFQNEAQLDKSGLPSDRFFAERPEGSVSTLKIQRTQQEDSAVYLCASSRQAQNQPQHFGDGTRLSIL.

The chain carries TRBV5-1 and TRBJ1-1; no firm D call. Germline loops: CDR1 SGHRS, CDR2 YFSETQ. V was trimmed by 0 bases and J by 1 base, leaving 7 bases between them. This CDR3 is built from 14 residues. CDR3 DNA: TGCGCCAGCAGCTTGGATCCGAGGAACACTGAAGCTTTCTTT. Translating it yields CASSLDPRNTEAFF. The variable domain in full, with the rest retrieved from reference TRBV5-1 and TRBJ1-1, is KAGVTQTPRYLIKTRGQQVTLSCSPISGHRSVSWYQQTPGQGLQFLFEYFSETQRNKGNFPGRFSGRQFSNSRSEMNVSTLELGDSALYLCASSLDPRNTEAFFGQGTRLTVV.